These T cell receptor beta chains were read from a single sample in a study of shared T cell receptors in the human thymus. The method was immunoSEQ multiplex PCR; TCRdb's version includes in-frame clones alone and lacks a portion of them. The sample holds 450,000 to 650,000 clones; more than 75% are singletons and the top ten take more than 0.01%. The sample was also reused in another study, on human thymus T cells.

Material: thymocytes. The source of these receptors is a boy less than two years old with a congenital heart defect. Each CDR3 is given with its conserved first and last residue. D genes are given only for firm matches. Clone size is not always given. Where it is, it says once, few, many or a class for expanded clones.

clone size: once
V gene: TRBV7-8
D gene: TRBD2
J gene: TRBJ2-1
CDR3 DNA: TGTGCCAGCACCCGTCCGGGACTAGCGAGTGAGCAGTTCTTC
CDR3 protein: CASTRPGLASEQFF

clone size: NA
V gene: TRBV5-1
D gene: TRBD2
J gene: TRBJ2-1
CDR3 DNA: TGCGCCAGCAGCTTAATTCCGGGGTGGCGGGAGAACCACAATGAGCAGTTCTTC
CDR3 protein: CASSLIPGWRENHNEQFF

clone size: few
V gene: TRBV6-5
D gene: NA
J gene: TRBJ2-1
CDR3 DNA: TGTGCCAGCAGCCCCTCGCGCGCTGAAAACAATGAGCAGTTCTTC
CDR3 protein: CASSPSRAENNEQFF

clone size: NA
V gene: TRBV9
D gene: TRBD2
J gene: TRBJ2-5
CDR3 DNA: TGTGCCAGCAGCGTAGGGGCGGGAGGGCCGTTAGAGACCCAGTACTTC
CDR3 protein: CASSVGAGGPLETQYF

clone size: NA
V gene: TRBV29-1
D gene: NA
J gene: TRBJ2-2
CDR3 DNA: TGCAGCGCCGCGGGACTCCCGTCGGACACCGGGGAGCTGTTTTTT
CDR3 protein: CSAAGLPSDTGELFF

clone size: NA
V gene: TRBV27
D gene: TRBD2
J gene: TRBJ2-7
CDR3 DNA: TGTGCCAGCAGGCCCCAGGGCGGGAGGGGAGGGTACGAGCAGTACTTC
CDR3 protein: CASRPQGGRGGYEQYF

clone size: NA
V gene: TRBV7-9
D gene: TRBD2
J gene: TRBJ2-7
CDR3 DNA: TGTGCCAGCAGCTTAAAGGGAGCGGGAGGCCACGAGCAGTACTTC
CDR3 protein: CASSLKGAGGHEQYF

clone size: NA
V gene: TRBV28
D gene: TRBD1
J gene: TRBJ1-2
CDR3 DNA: TGTGCCAGCACAGGGACAGGGGCCCTCCATGGCTACACCTTC
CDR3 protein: CASTGTGALHGYTF

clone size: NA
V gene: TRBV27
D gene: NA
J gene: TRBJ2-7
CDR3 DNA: TGTGCCAGCAGTTTAGGGGGGTCCTACGAGCAGTACTTC
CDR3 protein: CASSLGGSYEQYF

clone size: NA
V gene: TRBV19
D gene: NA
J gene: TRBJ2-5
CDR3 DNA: TGTGCCAGTAGTAGGACACCAGAGACCCAGTACTTC
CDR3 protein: CASSRTPETQYF

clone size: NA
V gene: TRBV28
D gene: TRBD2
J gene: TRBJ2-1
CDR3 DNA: TGTGCCAGCAGTTTGAGCCTAGCGGACAATGAGCAGTTCTTC
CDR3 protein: CASSLSLADNEQFF

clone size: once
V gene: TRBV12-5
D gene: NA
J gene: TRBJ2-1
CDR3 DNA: TGTGCTAGTGGTTCCTTCAAAGACAGCAAGCAGTTCTTC
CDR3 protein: CASGSFKDSKQFF

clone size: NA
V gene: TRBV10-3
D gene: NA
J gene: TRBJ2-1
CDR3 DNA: TGTGCCATCAGTGAGTCGAGGCCAACTAGCATAGGCTACAATGAGCAGTTCTTC
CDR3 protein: CAISESRPTSIGYNEQFF

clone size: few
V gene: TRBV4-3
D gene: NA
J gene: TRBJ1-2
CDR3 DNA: TGCGCCAGCAGCCAAGAGTACGTTTTCGCGGGCGGCTACACCTTC
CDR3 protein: CASSQEYVFAGGYTF

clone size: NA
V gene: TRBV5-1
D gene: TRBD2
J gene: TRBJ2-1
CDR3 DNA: TGCGCCAGCAGCTTGCTCCCTTCTTTAGCGGGGGTACCCTCCAACCCCTACAATGAGCAGTTCTTC
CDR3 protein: CASSLLPSLAGVPSNPYNEQFF

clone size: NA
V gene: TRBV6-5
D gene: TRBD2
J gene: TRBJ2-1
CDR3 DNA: TGTGCCTGCGGCGGAACCGGGAGGGCCCGTGAGCAGTTCTTC
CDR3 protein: CACGGTGRAREQFF

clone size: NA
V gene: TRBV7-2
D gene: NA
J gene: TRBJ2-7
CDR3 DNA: TGTGCCAGCAGACCGGGACAACTCTACGAGCAGTACTTC
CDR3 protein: CASRPGQLYEQYF

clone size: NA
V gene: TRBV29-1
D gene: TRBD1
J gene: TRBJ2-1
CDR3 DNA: TGCAGCGTGAGTCGGGACAGGGGGCCCAATGAGCAGTTCTTC
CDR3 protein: CSVSRDRGPNEQFF

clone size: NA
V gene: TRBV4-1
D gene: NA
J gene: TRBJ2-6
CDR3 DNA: TGCGCCAGCAGCCCGACAACTGGGGCCAACGTCCTGACTTTC
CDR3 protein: CASSPTTGANVLTF

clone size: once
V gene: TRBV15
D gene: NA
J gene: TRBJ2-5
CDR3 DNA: TGTGCCACCAGCTGGGGGGGGCTGGAAGAGACCCAGTACTTC
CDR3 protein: CATSWGGLEETQYF

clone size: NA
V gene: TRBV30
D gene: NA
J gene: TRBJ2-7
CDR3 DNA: TGTGCCTGGAGGGGAGGAGAGAGTAGCGGACCCTACGAGCAGTACTTC
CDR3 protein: CAWRGGESSGPYEQYF

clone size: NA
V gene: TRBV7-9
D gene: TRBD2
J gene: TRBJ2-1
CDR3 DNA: TGTGCCAGCAGCTTAACTTGGGCGGGAGGGCCCAGGGGCAATGAGCAGTTCTTC
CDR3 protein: CASSLTWAGGPRGNEQFF

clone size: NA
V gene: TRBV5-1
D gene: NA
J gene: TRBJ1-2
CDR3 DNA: TGCGCCAGCTCCCTAGACAGGACCGGCTATGGCTACACCTTC
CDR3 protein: CASSLDRTGYGYTF

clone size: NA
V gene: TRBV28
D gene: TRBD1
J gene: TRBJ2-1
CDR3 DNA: TGTGCCAGCAGCCAAGGACAGGGGGCGCCAAATGAGCAGTTCTTC
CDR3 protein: CASSQGQGAPNEQFF

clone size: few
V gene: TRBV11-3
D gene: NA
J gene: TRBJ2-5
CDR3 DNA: TGTGCCAGCAGCCCCCCATCGGGGGAGTCGGACCAAGAGACCCAGTACTTC
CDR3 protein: CASSPPSGESDQETQYF

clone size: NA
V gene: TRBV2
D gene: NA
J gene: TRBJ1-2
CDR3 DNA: TGTGCCAGCGGGGGCGCAGGGACCTATGGCTACACCTTC
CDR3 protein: CASGGAGTYGYTF

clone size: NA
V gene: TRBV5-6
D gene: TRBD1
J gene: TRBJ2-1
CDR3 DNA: TGTGCCAGCAGCGGGGGACAGGGGCCGGACCTCCCCCTGTTCTTC
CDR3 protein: CASSGGQGPDLPLFF

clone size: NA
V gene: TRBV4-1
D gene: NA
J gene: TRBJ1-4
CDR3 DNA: TGCGCCAGCAGCCAAGGGACAGCTAATGAAAAACTGTTTTTT
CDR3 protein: CASSQGTANEKLFF

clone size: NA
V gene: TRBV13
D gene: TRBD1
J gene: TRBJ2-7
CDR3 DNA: TGTGCCAGCAGCTCGGGACAGAACTACGAGCAGTACTTC
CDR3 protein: CASSSGQNYEQYF

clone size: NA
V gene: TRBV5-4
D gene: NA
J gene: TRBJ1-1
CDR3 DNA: TGTGCCAGCAGCTTGCCGGCGTCCGCGGGGTCTCCTGAAGCTTTCTTT
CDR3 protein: CASSLPASAGSPEAFF

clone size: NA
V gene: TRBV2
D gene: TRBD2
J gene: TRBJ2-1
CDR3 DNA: TGTGCCGGACGTGGGCTAGCGGGAGTTAGGGAGCAGTTCTTC
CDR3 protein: CAGRGLAGVREQFF

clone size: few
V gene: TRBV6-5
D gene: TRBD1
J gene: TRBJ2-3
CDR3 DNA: TGTGCCAGCAGCCGGACCGGGACAGGGTCAGATACGCAGTATTTT
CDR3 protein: CASSRTGTGSDTQYF